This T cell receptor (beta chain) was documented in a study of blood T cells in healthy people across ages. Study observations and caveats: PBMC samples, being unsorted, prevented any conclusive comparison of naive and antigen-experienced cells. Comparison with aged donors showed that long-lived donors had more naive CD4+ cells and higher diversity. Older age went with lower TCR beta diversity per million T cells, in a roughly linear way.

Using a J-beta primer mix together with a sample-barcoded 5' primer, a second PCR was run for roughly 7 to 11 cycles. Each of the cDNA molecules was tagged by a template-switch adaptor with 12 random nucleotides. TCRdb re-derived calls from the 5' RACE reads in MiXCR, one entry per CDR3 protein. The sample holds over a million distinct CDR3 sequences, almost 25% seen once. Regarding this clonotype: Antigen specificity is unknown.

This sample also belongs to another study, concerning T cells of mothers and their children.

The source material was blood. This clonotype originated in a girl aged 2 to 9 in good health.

The CDR3 nucleotides are TGTGCCAGCAGCCGACCCGGACAGGGGGTCGTGGAGACCCAGTACTTC. This translates into CASSRPGQGVVETQYF. This chain connects TRBV12-3 or TRBV12-4 to TRBJ2-5, with TRBD1 matching over 10 bases. The length of the CDR3 is 16 residues. V shed 6 bases and J 5 bases; nucleotides not matched to a gene: 12.